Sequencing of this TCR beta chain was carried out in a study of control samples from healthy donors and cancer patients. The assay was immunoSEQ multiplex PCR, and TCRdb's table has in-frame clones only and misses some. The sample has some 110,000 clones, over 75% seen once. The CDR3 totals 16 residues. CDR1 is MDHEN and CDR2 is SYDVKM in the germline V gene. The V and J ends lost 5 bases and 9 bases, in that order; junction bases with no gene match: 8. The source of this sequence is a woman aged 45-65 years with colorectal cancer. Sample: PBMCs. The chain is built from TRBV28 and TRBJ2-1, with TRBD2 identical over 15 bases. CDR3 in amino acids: CASSNPGLAGGLEQFF. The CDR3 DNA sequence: TGTGCCAGCAGTAATCCGGGACTAGCGGGAGGTCTTGAGCAGTTCTTC.